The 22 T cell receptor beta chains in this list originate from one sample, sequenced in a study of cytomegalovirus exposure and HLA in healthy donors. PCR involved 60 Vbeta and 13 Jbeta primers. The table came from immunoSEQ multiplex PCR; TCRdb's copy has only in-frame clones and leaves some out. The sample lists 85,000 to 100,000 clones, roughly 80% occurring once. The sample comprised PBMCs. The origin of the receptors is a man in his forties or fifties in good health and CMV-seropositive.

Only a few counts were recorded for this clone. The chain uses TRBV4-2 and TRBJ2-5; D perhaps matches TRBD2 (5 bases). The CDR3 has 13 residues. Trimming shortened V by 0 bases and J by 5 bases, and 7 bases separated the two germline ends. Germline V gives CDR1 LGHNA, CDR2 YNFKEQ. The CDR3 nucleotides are TGTGCCAGCAGCCAAGAGGGCGGGGAGACCCAGTACTTC. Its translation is CASSQEGGETQYF.

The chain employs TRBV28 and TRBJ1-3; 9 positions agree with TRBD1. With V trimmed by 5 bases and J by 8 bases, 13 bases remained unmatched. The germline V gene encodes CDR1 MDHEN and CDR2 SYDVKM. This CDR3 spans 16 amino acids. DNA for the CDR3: TGTGCCAGCAGTCCTCCCCCGGGACAGGGCTGGGACACCATATATTTT. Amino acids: CASSPPPGQGWDTIYF.

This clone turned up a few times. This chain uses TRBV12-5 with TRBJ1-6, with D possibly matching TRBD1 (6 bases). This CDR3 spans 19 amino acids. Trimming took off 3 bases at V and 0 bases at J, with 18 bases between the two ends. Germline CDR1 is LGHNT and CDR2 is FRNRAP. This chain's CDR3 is CASGFWTDPRSSYNSPLHF. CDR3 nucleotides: TGTGCTAGTGGTTTCTGGACAGACCCCAGGAGCTCCTATAATTCACCCCTCCACTTT.

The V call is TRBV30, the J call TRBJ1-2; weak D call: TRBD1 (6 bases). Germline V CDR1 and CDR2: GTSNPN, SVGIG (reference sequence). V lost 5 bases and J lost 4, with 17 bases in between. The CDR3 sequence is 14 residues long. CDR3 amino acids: CAWDSRGRTYGYTF. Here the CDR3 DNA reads TGTGCCTGGGATAGCAGGGGTAGGACCTATGGCTACACCTTC.

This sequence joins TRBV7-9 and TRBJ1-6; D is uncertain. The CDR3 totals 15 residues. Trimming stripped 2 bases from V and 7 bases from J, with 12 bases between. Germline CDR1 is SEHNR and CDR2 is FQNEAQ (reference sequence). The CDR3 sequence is CASSLSGLENSPLHF. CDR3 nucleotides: TGTGCCAGCAGCTTATCGGGGTTGGAAAATTCACCCCTCCACTTT.

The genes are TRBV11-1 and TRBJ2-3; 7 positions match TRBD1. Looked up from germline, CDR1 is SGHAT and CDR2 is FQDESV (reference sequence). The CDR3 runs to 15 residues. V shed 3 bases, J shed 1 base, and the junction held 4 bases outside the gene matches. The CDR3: CASSFTGAGTDTQYF. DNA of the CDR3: TGTGCCAGCAGCTTCACAGGGGCGGGCACAGATACGCAGTATTTT. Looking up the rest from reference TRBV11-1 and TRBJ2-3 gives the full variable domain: EAEVAQSPRYKITEKSQAVAFWCDPISGHATLYWYRQILGQGPELLVQFQDESVVDDSQLPKDRFSAERLKGVDSTLKIQPAELGDSAMYLCASSFTGAGTDTQYFGPGTRLTVL.

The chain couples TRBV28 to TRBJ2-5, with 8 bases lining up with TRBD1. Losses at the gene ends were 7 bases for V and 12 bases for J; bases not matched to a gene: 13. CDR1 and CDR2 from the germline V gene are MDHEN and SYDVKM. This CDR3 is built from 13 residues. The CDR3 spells CASTPGQEGGKYF. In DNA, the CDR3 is TGTGCCAGCACTCCGGGACAGGAAGGGGGAAAGTACTTC.

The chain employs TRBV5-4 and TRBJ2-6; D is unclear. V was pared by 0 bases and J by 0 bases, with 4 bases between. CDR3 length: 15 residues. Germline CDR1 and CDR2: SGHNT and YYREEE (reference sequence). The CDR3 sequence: CASSLVSSGANVLTF. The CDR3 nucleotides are TGTGCCAGCAGCTTGGTGAGCTCTGGGGCCAACGTCCTGACTTTC.

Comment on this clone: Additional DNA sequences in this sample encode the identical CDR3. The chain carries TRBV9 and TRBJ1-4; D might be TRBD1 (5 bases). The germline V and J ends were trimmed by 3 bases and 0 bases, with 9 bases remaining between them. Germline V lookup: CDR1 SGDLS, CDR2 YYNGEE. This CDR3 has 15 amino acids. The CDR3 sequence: CASSATGTTNEKLFF. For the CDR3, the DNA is TGTGCCAGCAGCGCCACAGGAACAACTAATGAAAAACTGTTTTTT.

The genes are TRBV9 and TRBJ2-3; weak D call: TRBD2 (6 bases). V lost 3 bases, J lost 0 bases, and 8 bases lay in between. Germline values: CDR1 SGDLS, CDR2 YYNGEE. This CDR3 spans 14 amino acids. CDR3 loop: CASSDRGSTDTQYF. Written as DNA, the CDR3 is TGTGCCAGCAGCGACCGGGGGAGCACAGATACGCAGTATTTT.

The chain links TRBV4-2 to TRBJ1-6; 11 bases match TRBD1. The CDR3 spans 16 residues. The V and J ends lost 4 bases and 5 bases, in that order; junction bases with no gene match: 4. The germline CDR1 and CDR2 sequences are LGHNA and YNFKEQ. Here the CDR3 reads CASSPRTGGDNSPLHF. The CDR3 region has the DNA TGTGCCAGCAGCCCACGGACAGGGGGCGATAATTCACCCCTCCACTTT.

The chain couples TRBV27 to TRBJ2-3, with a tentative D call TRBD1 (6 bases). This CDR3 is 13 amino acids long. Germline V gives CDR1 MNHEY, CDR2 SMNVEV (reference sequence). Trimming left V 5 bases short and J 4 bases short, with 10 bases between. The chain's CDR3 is CASSRQVADTQYF. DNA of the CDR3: TGTGCCAGCAGTCGACAGGTGGCAGATACGCAGTATTTT.

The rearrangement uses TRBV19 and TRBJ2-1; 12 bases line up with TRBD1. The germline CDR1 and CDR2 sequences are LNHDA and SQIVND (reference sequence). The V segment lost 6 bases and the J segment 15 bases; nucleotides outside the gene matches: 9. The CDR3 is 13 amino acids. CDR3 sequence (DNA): TGTGCCAGTAGATCGGGACAGGGGGCGCAACGGTTCTTC. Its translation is CASRSGQGAQRFF.

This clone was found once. CDR3 protein: CASSSQGSGETQYF. As DNA, the CDR3 is TGTGCCAGCAGCTCCCAGGGGTCGGGGGAGACCCAGTACTTC. This chain joins TRBV7-3 and TRBJ2-5, with D possibly TRBD1 on 6 matching bases. Per the germline V gene, CDR1 is SGHTA and CDR2 is FQGTGA. V lost 4 bases and J lost 5, with 14 bases in between. The length of the CDR3 is 14 residues.

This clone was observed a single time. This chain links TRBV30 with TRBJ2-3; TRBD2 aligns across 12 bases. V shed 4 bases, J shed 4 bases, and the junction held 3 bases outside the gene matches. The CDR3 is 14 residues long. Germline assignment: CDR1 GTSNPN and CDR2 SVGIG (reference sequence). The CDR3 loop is CAWTLAGGSDTQYF. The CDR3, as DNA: TGTGCCTGGACTCTAGCGGGGGGGTCAGATACGCAGTATTTT.

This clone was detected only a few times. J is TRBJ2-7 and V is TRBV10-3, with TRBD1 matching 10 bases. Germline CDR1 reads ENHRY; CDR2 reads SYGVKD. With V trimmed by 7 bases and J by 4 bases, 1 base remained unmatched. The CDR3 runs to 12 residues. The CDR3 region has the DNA TGTGCCATCAAGGGACAGGGGTACGAGCAGTACTTC. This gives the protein CAIKGQGYEQYF.

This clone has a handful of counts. DNA of the CDR3: TGTGCCAGCTCACCAGATTCAGGCGAGCAGTACTTC. It codes for CASSPDSGEQYF. This chain links TRBV18 with TRBJ2-7; D uncertain. Trimming took 2 bases from V and 6 from J, leaving 8 bases between them. From germline, CDR1 is KGHSH and CDR2 LQKENI. This CDR3 comprises 12 residues.

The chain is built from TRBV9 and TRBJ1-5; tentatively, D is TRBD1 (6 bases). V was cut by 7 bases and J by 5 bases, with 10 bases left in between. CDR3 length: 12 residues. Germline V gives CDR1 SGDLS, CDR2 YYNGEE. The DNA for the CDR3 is TGTGCCAGCGGTCGACAGGATCAGCCCCAGCATTTT. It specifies CASGRQDQPQHF.

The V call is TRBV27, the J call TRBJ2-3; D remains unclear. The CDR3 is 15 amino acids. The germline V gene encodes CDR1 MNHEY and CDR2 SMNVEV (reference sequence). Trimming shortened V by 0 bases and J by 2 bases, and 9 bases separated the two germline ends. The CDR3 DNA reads TGTGCCAGCAGTTTATCCCGACTTAACACAGATACGCAGTATTTT. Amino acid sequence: CASSLSRLNTDTQYF.

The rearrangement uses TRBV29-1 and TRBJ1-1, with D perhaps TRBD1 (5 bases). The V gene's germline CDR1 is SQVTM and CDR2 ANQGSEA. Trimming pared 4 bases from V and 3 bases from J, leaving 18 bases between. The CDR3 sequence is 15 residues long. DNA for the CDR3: TGCAGCGTTGTAAAGGTAACGGGGGTACACACTGAAGCTTTCTTT. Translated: CSVVKVTGVHTEAFF.

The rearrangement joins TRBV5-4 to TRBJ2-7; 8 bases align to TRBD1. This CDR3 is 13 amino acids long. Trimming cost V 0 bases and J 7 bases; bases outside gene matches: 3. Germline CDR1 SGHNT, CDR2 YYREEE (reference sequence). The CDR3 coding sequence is TGTGCCAGCAGCTTGGGGACAGGGCAGGAGCAGTACTTC. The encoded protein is CASSLGTGQEQYF.

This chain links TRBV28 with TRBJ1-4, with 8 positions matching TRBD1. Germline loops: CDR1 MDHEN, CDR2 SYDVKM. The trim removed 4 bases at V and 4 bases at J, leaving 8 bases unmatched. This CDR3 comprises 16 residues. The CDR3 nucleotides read TGTGCCAGCAGTTCCCCGGACAGGGAAGGTAATGAAAAACTGTTTTTT. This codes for CASSSPDREGNEKLFF.